This T cell receptor (beta chain) was identified in a study of shared clonotypes between healthy human individuals (dated by TCRdb to the early 2020s). For context, the study as a whole: A few men and a couple of women, aged 18 to 49 years, made up the cohort. To increase sequencing depth and limit assay-specific biases, TCR repertoire library preparation and sequencing were carried out by different laboratories using diverse techniques. To estimate repertoire size and how much clonotypes are shared between individuals, the study performed deep sequencing of blood TCR repertoires from roughly five healthy adults. For each donor, three plates each were used for CD4 naive and CD4 memory, two plates were used for CD8 naive, and one plate was used for CD8 memory. Per donor, leukapheresis produced somewhere between about 0.94 and 9.5 billion PBMCs.

TCR CDR3 regions were amplified from genomic DNA by multiplex PCR using the deep immunoSEQ assay. Extracted genomic DNA from each cell subset was spread evenly across all wells of several immunoSEQ 96-well plates, with each plate serving as a replicate. For sorted subsets, around 0.2 ug genomic DNA, equal to about 30,000 T cell genomes, was loaded into each replicate PCR. Purified libraries were measured with a Qubit 3.0 fluorometer, size-checked on a Bioanalyzer 2100, and measured again with the KAPA Library Quantification kit. Each immunoSEQ 96-well plate was sequenced on its own single-read 150-cycle Illumina NextSeq 550 flow cell. The source study handled its data this way. Because the immunoSEQ output included only junctional sequences and no quality scores, the filtering could not be the same as the filtering used for full-length reads. To assign V/J genes and CDR3, sequences were annotated using PyIR, a Python wrapper for IgBLAST v1.9, with IMGT germline references. Reads were filtered out if the reads had weak V/J assignments (E-value above 1e-6), no CDR3, stop codons, out-of-frame junctions, or ambiguous translated residues. A V3J clonotype was defined by an identical inferred V gene, J gene, and CDR3 amino acid sequence. The percentage overlap between two repertoires was calculated by dividing the number of shared unique clonotypes by the size of the smaller repertoire. Richness of each repertoire was evaluated using RTK rarefaction, the Chao1 estimator, and Recon v2.1 estimates of unobserved clonotypes. For all TCRbeta clonotypes obtained by the gDNA method from a handful of donors, generation probabilities were computed with OLGA. TCRdb limited this immuneACCESS table to in-frame rearrangements with V and J called. A share of clones is missing; checked studies link under half to unresolved V genes, and the rest is unexplained. V and J calls and clone size are copied from that table; D and trimming were computed from the DNA. The sample table contains 2 million to 2.5 million clones; only one count was recorded for 90% to 97% of them. The ten largest account for approximately 0.13% of the sample.

Points the paper makes about the study in general: The genetic and exposure-history diversity represented was limited by the small number of donors. Across a few donors, approximately 5% of naive CD4, 3% to 4% of naive CD8, approximately 2.5% of memory CD4, and approximately 0.4% of memory CD8 clonotypes were shared. Rarefaction of sorted-subset datasets indicated incomplete sequencing despite the large sequencing depth. Sampling was limited to blood, and TCR repertoires in tissue likely differ from TCR repertoires in blood. Naive subsets generally had larger estimated clonotype richness than memory subsets did. Based on pairwise subsampling, the degree of clonotype sharing among donors was expected to be affected by sequencing depth. Higher generation probabilities were observed for clonotypes shared by all four sorted-subset donors than for non-shared clonotypes.

Donors were healthy HIV-negative adults with no recently reported acute infections or vaccinations. Every donor was a Caucasian adult living in Nashville, Tennessee, USA. CD4+ T cells were enriched through magnetic negative selection, after which naive cells were positively selected on CD45RA and the remaining negative fraction served as the memory subset. After blood collection by leukapheresis, PBMCs were isolated using Ficoll-Histopaque density gradient centrifugation and then cryopreserved in the vapor phase of liquid nitrogen. Analytical flow cytometry was used to check the purity and quantity of each magnetically sorted T cell population. From each sorted fraction, genomic DNA was isolated and quantified by UV absorbance on a Nanodrop 2000c. CDR1 LNHDA and CDR2 SQIVND are derived from the germline V gene (reference sequence). The CDR3 covers 14 residues, taking in both the cysteine and the phenylalanine. Left in the record is the CDR3 DNA by itself, 42 bases read in frame from the first base. V is cut by 10 bases and J by 0 bases, and the space between the germline ends is 10 bases.

About this clone: What antigen it recognizes has not been identified. One base away there is no much larger clone; base qualities are not given.

The TCR comes from a man aged 18 to 29 in good health. The rearranged segments are TRBV19 and TRBJ2-6; the D segment cannot be called with confidence. Sequenced input: naive CD4+ T cells sorted from blood. Reading the label with the study, this specimen's cell subset or site is: CD45RA+ positively selected. The CDR3 protein is CATRHLSGANVLTF. The DNA sequence is given as TGTGCCACCCGACATCTCTCTGGGGCCAACGTCCTGACTTTC. Here the CDR3 is joined to the reference TRBV19 and TRBJ2-6 genes, and the full variable domain is: DGGITQSPKYLFRKEGQNVTLSCEQNLNHDAMYWYRQDPGQGLRLIYYSQIVNDFQKGDIAEGYSVSREKKESFPLTVTSAQKNPTAFYLCATRHLSGANVLTFGAGSRLTVL.